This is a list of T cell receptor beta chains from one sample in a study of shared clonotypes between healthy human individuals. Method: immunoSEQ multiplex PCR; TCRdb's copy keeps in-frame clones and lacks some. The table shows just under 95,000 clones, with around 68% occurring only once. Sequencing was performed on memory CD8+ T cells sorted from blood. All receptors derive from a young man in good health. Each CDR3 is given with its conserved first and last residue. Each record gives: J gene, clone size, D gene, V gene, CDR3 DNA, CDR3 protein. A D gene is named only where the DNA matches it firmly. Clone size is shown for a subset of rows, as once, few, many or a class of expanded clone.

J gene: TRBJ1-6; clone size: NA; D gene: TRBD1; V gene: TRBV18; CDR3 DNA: TGTGCCAGCTCGCCCGCGACAGGGTGGGATTCACCCCTCCACTTT; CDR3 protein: CASSPATGWDSPLHF
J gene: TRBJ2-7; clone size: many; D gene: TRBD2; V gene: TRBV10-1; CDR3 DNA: TGCGCCAGCAGTGAGTCCGTAGGACTAGCGGGGAACGAGCAGTACTTC; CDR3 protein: CASSESVGLAGNEQYF
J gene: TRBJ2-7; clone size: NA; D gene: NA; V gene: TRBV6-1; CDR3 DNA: TGTGCCAGCAGTTTTCATAGGCCGGGGGACGAGCAGTACTTC; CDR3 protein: CASSFHRPGDEQYF
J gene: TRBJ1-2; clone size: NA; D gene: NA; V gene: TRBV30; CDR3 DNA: TGTGCCTGGAAGGGGGTCGACAGTGACTATGGCTACACCTTC; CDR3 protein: CAWKGVDSDYGYTF
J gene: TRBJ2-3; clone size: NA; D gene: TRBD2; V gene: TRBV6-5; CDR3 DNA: TGTGCCAGCACAGGGACTAGCGAGAGCACAGATACGCAGTATTTT; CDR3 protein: CASTGTSESTDTQYF
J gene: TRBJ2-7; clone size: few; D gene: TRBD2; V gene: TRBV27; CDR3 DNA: TGTGCCAGCAGTAGAGGGACTAGCGGGAGCTACGAGCAGTACTTC; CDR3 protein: CASSRGTSGSYEQYF
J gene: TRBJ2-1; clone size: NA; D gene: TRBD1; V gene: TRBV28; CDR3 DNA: TGTGCCACCATGGGGTTAGGACAGGAAAACAATGAGCAGTTCTTC; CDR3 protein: CATMGLGQENNEQFF
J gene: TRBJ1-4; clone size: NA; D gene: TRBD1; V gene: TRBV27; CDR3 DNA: TGTGCCAGCAGTTTAGACCAGGGGGATGAAAAACTGTTTTTT; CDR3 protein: CASSLDQGDEKLFF
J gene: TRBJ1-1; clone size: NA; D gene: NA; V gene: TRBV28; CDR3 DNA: TGTGCCAGCAGCCCACAACTGAACACTGAAGCTTTCTTT; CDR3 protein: CASSPQLNTEAFF
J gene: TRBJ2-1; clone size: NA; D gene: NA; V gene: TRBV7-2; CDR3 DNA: TGTGCCAGCAGCTTATATGTCTACAATGAGCAGTTCTTC; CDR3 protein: CASSLYVYNEQFF
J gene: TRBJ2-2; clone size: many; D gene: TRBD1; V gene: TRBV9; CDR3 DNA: TGTGCCAGCAGCGTGGCAACAGGGGGCGGGGAGCTGTTTTTT; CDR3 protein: CASSVATGGGELFF
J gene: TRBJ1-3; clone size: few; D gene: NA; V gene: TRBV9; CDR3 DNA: TGTGCCAGCAGCGTAGCAGAGAGCTCTGGAAACACCATATATTTT; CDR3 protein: CASSVAESSGNTIYF
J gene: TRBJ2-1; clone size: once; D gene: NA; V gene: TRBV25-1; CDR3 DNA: TGTGCCAGCAGTGACCCAGACGAAATCTACAATGAGCAGTTCTTC; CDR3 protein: CASSDPDEIYNEQFF
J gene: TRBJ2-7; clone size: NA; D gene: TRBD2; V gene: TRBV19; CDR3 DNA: TGTGCCAGTTCAACCTTAGCGGGAGTTCCTTACGAGCAGTACTTC; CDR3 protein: CASSTLAGVPYEQYF
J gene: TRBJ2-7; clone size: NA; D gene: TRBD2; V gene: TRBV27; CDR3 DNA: TGTGCCAGCAGTCCGGCCGGGGGGGGACTTCACGAGCAGTACTTC; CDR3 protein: CASSPAGGGLHEQYF
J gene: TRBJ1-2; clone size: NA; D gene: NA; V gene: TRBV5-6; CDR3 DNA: TGTGCCAGCAGCCTAAAGGGAACTAACTATGGCTACACCTTC; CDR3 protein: CASSLKGTNYGYTF
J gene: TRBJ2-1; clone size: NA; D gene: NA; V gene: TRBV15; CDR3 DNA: TGTGCCACCTCAGCAGGGTTCAATGAGCAGTTCTTC; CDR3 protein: CATSAGFNEQFF
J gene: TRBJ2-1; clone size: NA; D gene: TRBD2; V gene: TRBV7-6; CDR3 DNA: TGTGCCAGCAGCTTATGGGTACTAGCGGGAGACAATGAGCAGTTCTTC; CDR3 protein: CASSLWVLAGDNEQFF
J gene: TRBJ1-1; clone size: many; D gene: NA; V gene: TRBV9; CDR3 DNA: TGTGCCAGCAGCGTGCTACAGGGTGAAGCTTTCTTT; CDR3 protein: CASSVLQGEAFF
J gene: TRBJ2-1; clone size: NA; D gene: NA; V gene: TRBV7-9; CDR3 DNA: TGTGCCAGCAGCTTAGGTTATGGGGGGCTCTTC; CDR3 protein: CASSLGYGGLF
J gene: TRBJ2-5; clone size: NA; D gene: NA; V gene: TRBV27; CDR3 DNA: TGTGCCAGCAGTTTCTGGGTCGGAGAGACCCAGTACTTC; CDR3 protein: CASSFWVGETQYF
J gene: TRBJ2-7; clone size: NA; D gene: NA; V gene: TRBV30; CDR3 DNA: TGTGCCTGGGGGCAGGGGTATAACGAGCAGTACTTC; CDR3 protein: CAWGQGYNEQYF
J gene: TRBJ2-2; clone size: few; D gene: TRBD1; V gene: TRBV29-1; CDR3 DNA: TGCAGCGTTCACGAAGAAGACAGGGGCGACACCGGGGAGCTGTTTTTT; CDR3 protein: CSVHEEDRGDTGELFF